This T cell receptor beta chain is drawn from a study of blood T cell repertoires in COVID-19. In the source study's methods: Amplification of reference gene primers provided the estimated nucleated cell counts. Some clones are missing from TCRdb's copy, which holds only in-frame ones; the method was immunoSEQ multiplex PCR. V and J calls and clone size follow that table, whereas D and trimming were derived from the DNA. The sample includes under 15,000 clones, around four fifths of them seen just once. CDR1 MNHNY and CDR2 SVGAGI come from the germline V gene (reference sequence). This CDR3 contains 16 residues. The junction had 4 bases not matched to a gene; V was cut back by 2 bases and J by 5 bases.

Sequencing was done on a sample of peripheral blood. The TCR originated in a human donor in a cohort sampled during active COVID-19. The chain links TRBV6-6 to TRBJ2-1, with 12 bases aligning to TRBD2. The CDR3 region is CASSYASGGGNNEQFF. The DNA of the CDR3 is TGTGCCAGCAGTTACGCTAGCGGGGGGGGGAACAATGAGCAGTTCTTC.